This TCR beta chain comes out of a study of blood T cell repertoires in COVID-19. Study-wide background: The origin of the acute and convalescent COVID-19 samples was the United States, Italy and Spain. T cells, B-cell-depleted T cells, or PBMCs supplied cDNA or gDNA.

In the original analysis: Reference gene primer amplification gave nucleated cell count estimates. Sequencing used immunoSEQ multiplex PCR; TCRdb keeps in-frame clones, though not all of them. V and J calls and clone size come straight from that table; D and trimming were deduced from the DNA. The sample includes under 85,000 clones, approximately 82% of them seen just once. The CDR3 length is 16 residues. Germline-derived CDR1 and CDR2 are LNHNV and YYDKDF (reference sequence). The trim removed 4 bases at V and 0 bases at J, leaving 3 bases unmatched. The source material was peripheral blood. V gene TRBV15 combines with J gene TRBJ2-5; 12 nucleotides match TRBD2. The receptor was derived from a human donor in a cohort sampled during active COVID-19. The DNA for the CDR3 is TGTGCCACCAGCAAGACTAGCGGGGGACACCAAGAGACCCAGTACTTC. It is translated as CATSKTSGGHQETQYF.